What follows are 26 T cell receptor beta chains derived from one specimen sequenced in a study of spatial heterogeneity in lung cancer. The time point was: blood at routine non-recurrence follow-up after resection. Frozen PBMC, nontumor lung or tumor provided whole RNA, which was sequenced unsorted. TCRdb redid the calling of the 5' RACE reads with MiXCR, one entry per CDR3 protein. The sample has some 120,000 distinct CDR3 sequences; 10% to 15% are singletons. The sample consisted of PBMCs, taken at follow-up. The receptor source for this set is a male donor with early-stage non-small cell lung cancer.

This clonotype was seen a few times. This chain joins TRBV28 and TRBJ2-5, with TRBD1 as a possible D gene (5 bases). The CDR3 runs 16 residues. Germline CDR1 and CDR2: MDHEN and SYDVKM. With 4 bases removed from V and 6 bases from J, the gap between germline ends came to 21 bases. CDR3 region: CASSSSVGQVRKTQYF. CDR3 bases: TGTGCCAGCAGTTCGTCCGTCGGACAAGTGCGGAAGACCCAGTACTTC. Full variable domain (missing parts from reference TRBV28 and TRBJ2-5): DVKVTQSSRYLVKRTGEKVFLECVQDMDHENMFWYRQDPGLGLRLIYFSYDVKMKEKGDIPEGYSVSREKKERFSLILESASTNQTSMYLCASSSSVGQVRKTQYFGPGTRLLVL.

J is TRBJ1-5 and V is TRBV4-2, with TRBD1 as a possible D gene (5 bases). The CDR3 consists of 14 residues. V lost 8 bases to trimming and J lost 2 bases, with 13 bases between them. Germline-derived CDR1 and CDR2 are LGHNA and YNFKEQ. The CDR3 sequence is CASGQRVGNQPQHF. For the CDR3, the DNA is TGTGCCAGCGGACAAAGGGTTGGCAATCAGCCCCAGCATTTT.

This clonotype came up a few times. V usage is TRBV7-9 and J usage is TRBJ2-7, with D possibly TRBD1 on 5 matching bases. Germline loops: CDR1 SEHNR, CDR2 FQNEAQ (reference sequence). This CDR3 has 13 residues. Trimming stripped 5 bases from V and 5 bases from J, with 13 bases between. In DNA, the CDR3 is TGTGCCAGCAGCCGACCAGGGTCCCACGAGCAGTACTTC. It translates to CASSRPGSHEQYF.

CDR3 DNA sequence: TGTGCCAGCAGTGAAGGGAACACTGAAGCTTTCTTT. It translates to CASSEGNTEAFF. This chain uses TRBV6-1 with TRBJ1-1; D remains ambiguous. Germline V gives CDR1 MNHNS, CDR2 SASEGT. Between the trimmed V and J ends, which lost 1 base and 1 base, there was a span of 1 base. This CDR3 has 12 amino acids.

This clonotype was recorded many times. The chain recombines TRBV5-5 with TRBJ1-6, with TRBD1 as a possible D gene (5 bases). From germline, CDR1 is SGHKS and CDR2 YYEKEE (reference sequence). The CDR3 covers 15 residues. V shed 0 bases and J shed 7 bases, with 11 bases lying between them. The CDR3 sequence is CASSLELRENSPLHF. CDR3 bases: TGTGCCAGCAGCTTGGAGCTCAGGGAGAATTCACCCCTCCACTTT.

This clonotype was seen more than once but under ten times. The V gene is TRBV24-1, the J gene TRBJ1-2, with 8 bases lining up with TRBD1. The CDR3 consists of 13 residues. The V and J ends lost 6 bases and 6 bases, in that order; junction bases with no gene match: 5. CDR1 and CDR2 (germline): KGHDR, SFDVKD. The DNA of the CDR3 is TGTGCCACCAGTCTCGGACAGGGAGATGGCTACACCTTC. Protein: CATSLGQGDGYTF.

This clonotype was recorded a few times. The chain uses TRBV5-1 and TRBJ2-7; 8 bases agree with TRBD2. Germline V CDR1 and CDR2: SGHRS, YFSETQ. This CDR3 is built from 14 residues. V was clipped by 2 bases and J by 3 bases; unmatched bases: 4. The CDR3 protein is CASSLLAADYEQYF. The CDR3 bases are TGCGCCAGCAGCTTACTAGCGGCGGACTACGAGCAGTACTTC.

This clonotype turned up a few times. The chain combines TRBV2 with TRBJ2-3, with 9 bases fitting TRBD2. In germline, CDR1 is SNHLY, CDR2 FYNNEI. The CDR3 has 15 amino acids. The trim removed 6 bases at V and 2 bases at J, leaving 6 bases unmatched. CDR3 sequence reads: CASRIAGAPTDTQYF. The CDR3 nucleotides read TGTGCCAGCAGGATAGCGGGGGCGCCCACAGATACGCAGTATTTT.

This clonotype has just a few counts. This sequence joins TRBV10-2 and TRBJ1-1; D is perhaps TRBD1 (6 bases). Germline assignment: CDR1 WSHSY and CDR2 SAAADI. The CDR3 is 15 residues long. The V and J ends lost 0 bases and 5 bases respectively, with 13 bases between them. This chain's CDR3 is CASSESGGAGTEAFF. The CDR3 bases are TGCGCCAGCAGTGAGTCTGGGGGCGCGGGAACTGAAGCTTTCTTT.

This clonotype was detected ten times or more. The chain uses TRBV5-1 and TRBJ1-1; 9 bases are shared with TRBD1. The CDR3 is 14 amino acids. V trimming: 3 bases; J trimming: 5 bases; junction bases outside the gene matches: 5. From germline, CDR1 is SGHRS and CDR2 YFSETQ. The CDR3 loop is CASSSGQGRTEAFF. The DNA of the CDR3 is TGCGCCAGCAGCTCCGGACAGGGGCGTACTGAAGCTTTCTTT.

This clonotype appeared many times. J is TRBJ2-7 and V is TRBV7-2; 8 bases map to TRBD2. This CDR3 has 16 amino acids. V shed 6 bases, J shed 0 bases, and the junction held 10 bases outside the gene matches. In germline, CDR1 is SGHTA, CDR2 FQGNSA. The CDR3 sequence is CASRPKTSASSYEQYF. The CDR3 bases are TGTGCCAGCAGACCCAAGACTAGCGCGTCCTCCTACGAGCAGTACTTC. The full variable domain, in which reference TRBV7-2 and TRBJ2-7 provide the parts outside the CDR3, is GAGVSQSPSNKVTEKGKDVELRCDPISGHTALYWYRQSLGQGLEFLIYFQGNSAPDKSGLPSDRFSAERTGGSVSTLTIQRTQQEDSAVYLCASRPKTSASSYEQYFGPGTRLTVT.

This clonotype was seen at least ten times. The chain has TRBV10-3 and TRBJ2-3; the D gene could be TRBD1 or TRBD2 (7 bases each). There are 15 residues in the CDR3. V was cut by 5 bases and J by 4 bases, with 16 bases left in between. Germline V CDR1 and CDR2: ENHRY, SYGVKD. The CDR3 DNA is TGTGCCATCAGTCTCAGGGGGGGATCGTCAGATACGCAGTATTTT. Its protein product is CAISLRGGSSDTQYF.

In its sample, this clonotype was seen a few times. The chain joins TRBV5-5 to TRBJ2-3, with 11 bases aligning to TRBD1. The junction had 1 base not matched to a gene; V was cut back by 0 bases and J by 4 bases. The CDR3 is made up of 15 amino acids. Germline CDR1 reads SGHKS; CDR2 reads YYEKEE (reference sequence). For the CDR3, the DNA is TGTGCCAGCAGCTTGGAGGGACAGGGGGCAGATACGCAGTATTTT. As protein: CASSLEGQGADTQYF.

This clonotype was counted only a few times. The rearrangement uses TRBV28 and TRBJ2-3; 8 nucleotides align to TRBD2. CDR1 is MDHEN and CDR2 is SYDVKM in the germline V gene. The V and J ends lost 4 bases and 0 bases, in that order; junction bases with no gene match: 6. CDR3 length: 16 amino acids. The CDR3 region is CASSSTGGPSTDTQYF. CDR3 nucleotide sequence: TGTGCCAGCAGTTCGACGGGGGGGCCTAGCACAGATACGCAGTATTTT.

This sequence joins TRBV2 and TRBJ1-5; D not certain. This CDR3 has 14 amino acids. From germline, CDR1 is SNHLY and CDR2 FYNNEI. Trimming removed 2 bases from V and 3 bases from J, with 8 bases in between. The DNA for the CDR3 is TGTGCCAGCAGTGAAATGGACTACAATCAGCCCCAGCATTTT. This sequence encodes CASSEMDYNQPQHF.

The chain is built from TRBV12-2 and TRBJ2-7. TRBV12-2 is shown as a pseudogene. This CDR3 spans 14 amino acids. The CDR3 spells CASRLDPPRYEQYF. CDR3 sequence (DNA): TGTGCAAGTCGCTTAGATCCACCGAGGTACGAGCAGTACTTC.

V gene TRBV30 combines with J gene TRBJ2-3, with D tentatively TRBD1 (6 bases). CDR1 and CDR2 (germline): GTSNPN, SVGIG (reference sequence). V shed 1 base and J shed 4 bases, with 18 bases lying between them. The CDR3 has 16 amino acids. The CDR3 nucleotides read TGTGCCTGGAGTGGGGCACAGGGCATGAGGGCAGATACGCAGTATTTT. Its translation is CAWSGAQGMRADTQYF.

This clonotype was seen more than once but under ten times. The V and J genes are TRBV20-1 and TRBJ2-7; D gene unclear. Trimming shortened V by 0 bases and J by 6 bases, and 15 bases separated the two germline ends. Germline CDR1 is DFQATT and CDR2 is SNEGSKA (reference sequence). The CDR3 is 14 residues long. The DNA for the CDR3 is TGCAGTGCTAGAGATCCCCGGGCAGGCACCGAGCAGTACTTC. Amino acids: CSARDPRAGTEQYF.

This sequence joins TRBV27 and TRBJ2-6; D call uncertain. The CDR3 is 18 amino acids. V lost 8 bases and J lost 0, with 20 bases in between. Germline lookup yields CDR1 MNHEY and CDR2 SMNVEV (reference sequence). DNA for the CDR3: TGTGCCAGCCAAACGACGGCGAATCCATTCTCTGGGGCCAACGTCCTGACTTTC. Its protein is CASQTTANPFSGANVLTF. Complete variable domain (other parts from reference TRBV27 and TRBJ2-6): EAQVTQNPRYLITVTGKKLTVTCSQNMNHEYMSWYRQDPGLGLRQIYYSMNVEVTDKGDVPEGYKVSRKEKRNFPLILESPSPNQTSLYFCASQTTANPFSGANVLTFGAGSRLTVL.

This clonotype was seen repeatedly, ten times or more. The chain joins TRBV6-2 or TRBV6-3 to TRBJ2-2, with TRBD1 matching 12 bases. CDR1 MNHEY and CDR2 SVGEGT come from the germline V gene. Trimming removed 5 bases from V and 5 bases from J; junction bases left unmatched: 6. This CDR3 has 16 amino acids. The CDR3 coding sequence is TGTGCCAGCAGTCGGGACAGGGGGCATCTTACCGGGGAGCTGTTTTTT. It is translated as CASSRDRGHLTGELFF.

This clonotype was counted at least ten times. CDR3 in DNA: TGCGCCAGCAGCCAAGATCCCCCAGGGGGACTATATGGCTACACCTTC. It translates to CASSQDPPGGLYGYTF. The gene calls are TRBV4-3 and TRBJ1-2; 7 positions match TRBD1. Germline trimming cut 0 bases from V and 5 bases from J; bases unmatched to any gene: 9. There are 16 residues in the CDR3. Germline V gene sequence: CDR1 LGHNA, CDR2 YSLEER.

This chain joins TRBV5-1 and TRBJ2-7, with TRBD1 as a possible D gene (6 bases). CDR3 length: 14 amino acids. Trimming removed 3 bases from V and 5 bases from J, with 15 bases in between. Germline assignment: CDR1 SGHRS and CDR2 YFSETQ. CDR3 coding DNA: TGCGCCAGCAGCTCGGACCGGGACACCCACGAGCAGTACTTC. The encoded protein is CASSSDRDTHEQYF.

At least ten counts were recorded for this clonotype. This sequence joins TRBV3-1 and TRBJ1-1; no clear D. V was trimmed by 1 base and J by 7 bases, leaving 13 bases between them. This CDR3 contains 14 residues. CDR1 and CDR2 from the germline V gene are LGHDT and YNNKEL (reference sequence). The CDR3 DNA reads TGTGCCAGCAGCCAAGGGCAAACGTTCTTTGAAGCTTTCTTT. This encodes CASSQGQTFFEAFF.

The V call is TRBV3-1, the J call TRBJ2-7; 11 bases map to TRBD1. This CDR3 is 15 amino acids long. Germline V gene lookup returns CDR1 LGHDT and CDR2 YNNKEL (reference sequence). V was pared by 4 bases and J by 2 bases, with 4 bases of the junction left unmatched. CDR3 DNA: TGTGCCAGCAGCCCCCGGGACAGGGGGACCTACGAGCAGTACTTC. This encodes CASSPRDRGTYEQYF.

This clonotype was found a few times. The chain has TRBV9 and TRBJ2-3; the match to TRBD2 covers 13 bases. V shed 0 bases and J 0 bases; nucleotides not matched to a gene: 7. The CDR3 sequence is 19 residues long. Germline V lookup: CDR1 SGDLS, CDR2 YYNGEE. In DNA form, the CDR3 reads TGTGCCAGCAGCGTAGAAATCGAGGGACTAGCGGGGAGCACAGATACGCAGTATTTT. This codes for CASSVEIEGLAGSTDTQYF.

This clonotype was seen many times. The chain links TRBV7-2 to TRBJ2-1, with 15 bases identical to TRBD2. The CDR3 loop spans 16 amino acids. V lost 5 bases, J lost 7 bases, and 6 bases stayed unmatched. Per the germline V gene, CDR1 is SGHTA and CDR2 is FQGNSA. The CDR3 coding sequence is TGTGCCAGCAGCAGGACTAGCGGGGGGGCCAAAAATGAGCAGTTCTTC. Its protein product is CASSRTSGGAKNEQFF.